The clone carrying this T cell receptor beta chain was counted a single time. In the PCR, 60 Vbeta and 13 Jbeta primers were used. Sequenced by immunoSEQ multiplex PCR; TCRdb stores in-frame clones only, minus some. Of some 170,000 clones detected, approximately 80% appear once; the ten largest clones hold roughly 9.7%. This entry belongs to a study of cytomegalovirus exposure and HLA in healthy donors. J lost 5 bases, V lost 4 bases, and 8 bases had no gene match. The germline gives CDR1 MDHEN, CDR2 SYDVKM. The CDR3 runs 15 residues. The V gene is TRBV28, the J gene TRBJ2-1; 7 bases fit TRBD2. The sequencing input was PBMCs. The TCR originated in a man aged 18 to 30 in good health and CMV-seropositive. The CDR3: CASSSSGNTHNEQFF. The CDR3 DNA reads as TGTGCCAGCAGTTCTAGCGGTAACACTCACAATGAGCAGTTCTTC.